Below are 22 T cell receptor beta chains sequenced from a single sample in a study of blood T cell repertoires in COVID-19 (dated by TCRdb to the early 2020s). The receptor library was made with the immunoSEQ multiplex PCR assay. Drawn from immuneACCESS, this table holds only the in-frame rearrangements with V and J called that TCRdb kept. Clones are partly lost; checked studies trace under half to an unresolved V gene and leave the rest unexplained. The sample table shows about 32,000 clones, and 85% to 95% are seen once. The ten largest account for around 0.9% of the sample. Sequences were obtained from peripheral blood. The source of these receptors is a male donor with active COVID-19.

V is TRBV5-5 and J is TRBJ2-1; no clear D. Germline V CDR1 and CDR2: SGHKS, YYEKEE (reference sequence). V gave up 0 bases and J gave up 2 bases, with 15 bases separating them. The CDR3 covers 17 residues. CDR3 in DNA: TGTGCCAGCAGCTTGGACAGCCGGATCGACCCCTACAATGAGCAGTTCTTC. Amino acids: CASSLDSRIDPYNEQFF.

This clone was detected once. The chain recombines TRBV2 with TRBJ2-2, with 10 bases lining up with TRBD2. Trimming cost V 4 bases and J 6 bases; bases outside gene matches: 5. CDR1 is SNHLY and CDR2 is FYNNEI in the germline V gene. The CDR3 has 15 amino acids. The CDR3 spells CASSAYGLAAGELFF. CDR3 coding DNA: TGTGCCAGCAGTGCCTACGGACTAGCGGCCGGGGAGCTGTTTTTT.

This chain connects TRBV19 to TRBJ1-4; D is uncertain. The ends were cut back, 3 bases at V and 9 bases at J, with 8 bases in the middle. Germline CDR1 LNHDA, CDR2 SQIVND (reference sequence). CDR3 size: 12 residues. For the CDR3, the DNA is TGTGCCAGTAGTATCGGAGGGAAAAAACTGTTTTTT. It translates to CASSIGGKKLFF.

The CDR3 DNA reads TGTGCCAGCAGCTTCGCGGGGGGCAGCTCCTACGAGCAGTACTTC. This translates into CASSFAGGSSYEQYF. This chain connects TRBV5-4 to TRBJ2-7, with 8 nucleotides matching TRBD2. The CDR3 runs 15 residues. V trimming: 2 bases; J trimming: 0 bases; junction bases outside the gene matches: 4. The germline CDR1 and CDR2 sequences are SGHNT and YYREEE (reference sequence).

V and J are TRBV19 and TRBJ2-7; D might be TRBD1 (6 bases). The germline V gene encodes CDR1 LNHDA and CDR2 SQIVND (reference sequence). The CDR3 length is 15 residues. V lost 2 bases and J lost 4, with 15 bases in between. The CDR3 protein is CASSISWGRAYEQYF. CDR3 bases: TGTGCCAGTAGTATAAGCTGGGGGCGCGCGTACGAGCAGTACTTC.

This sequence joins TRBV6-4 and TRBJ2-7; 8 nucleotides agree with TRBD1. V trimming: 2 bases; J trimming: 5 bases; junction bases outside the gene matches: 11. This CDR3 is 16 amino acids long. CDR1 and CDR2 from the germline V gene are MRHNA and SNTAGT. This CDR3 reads CASSDPNRGVRDEQYF. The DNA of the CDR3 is TGTGCCAGCAGTGACCCGAACAGGGGGGTTCGCGACGAGCAGTACTTC.

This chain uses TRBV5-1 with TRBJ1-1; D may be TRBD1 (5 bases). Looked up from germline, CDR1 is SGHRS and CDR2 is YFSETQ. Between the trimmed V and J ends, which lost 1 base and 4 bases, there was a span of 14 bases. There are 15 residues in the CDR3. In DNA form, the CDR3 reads TGCGCCAGCAGCTTGATAGTGGGGCAAGGCACTGAAGCTTTCTTT. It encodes CASSLIVGQGTEAFF.

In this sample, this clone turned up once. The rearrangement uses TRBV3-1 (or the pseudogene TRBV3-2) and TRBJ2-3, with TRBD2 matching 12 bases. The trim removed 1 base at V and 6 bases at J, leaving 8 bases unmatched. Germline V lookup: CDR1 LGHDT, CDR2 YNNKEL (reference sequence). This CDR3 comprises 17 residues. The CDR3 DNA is TGTGCCAGCAGCCAAGGACTTATTGGGACTAGCGGGGATACGCAGTATTTT. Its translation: CASSQGLIGTSGDTQYF.

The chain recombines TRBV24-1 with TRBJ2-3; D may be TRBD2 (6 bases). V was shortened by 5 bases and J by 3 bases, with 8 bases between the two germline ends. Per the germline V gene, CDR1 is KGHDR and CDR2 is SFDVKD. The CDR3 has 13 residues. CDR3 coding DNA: TGTGCCACCAGTGGACGGGGGACAGATACGCAGTATTTT. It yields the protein CATSGRGTDTQYF.

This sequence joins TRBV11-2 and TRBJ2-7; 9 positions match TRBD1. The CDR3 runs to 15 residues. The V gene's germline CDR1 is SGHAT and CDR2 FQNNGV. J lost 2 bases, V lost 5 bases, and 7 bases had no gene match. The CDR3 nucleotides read TGTGCCAGCAGCCCCGGGACAGGGACCCCCTACGAGCAGTACTTC. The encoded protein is CASSPGTGTPYEQYF.

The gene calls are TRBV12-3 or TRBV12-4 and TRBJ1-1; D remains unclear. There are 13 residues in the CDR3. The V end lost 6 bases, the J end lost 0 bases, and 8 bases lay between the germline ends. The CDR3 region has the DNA TGTGCCAGCAGACTAAAAATGAACACTGAAGCTTTCTTT. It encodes CASRLKMNTEAFF.

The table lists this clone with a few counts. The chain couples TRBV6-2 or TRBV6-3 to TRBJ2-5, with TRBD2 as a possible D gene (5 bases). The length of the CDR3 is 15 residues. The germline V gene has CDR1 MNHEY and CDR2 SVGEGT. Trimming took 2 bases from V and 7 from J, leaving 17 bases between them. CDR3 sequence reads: CASSYAGSTGVTQYF. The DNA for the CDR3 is TGTGCCAGCAGTTACGCGGGCTCTACCGGAGTGACCCAGTACTTC.

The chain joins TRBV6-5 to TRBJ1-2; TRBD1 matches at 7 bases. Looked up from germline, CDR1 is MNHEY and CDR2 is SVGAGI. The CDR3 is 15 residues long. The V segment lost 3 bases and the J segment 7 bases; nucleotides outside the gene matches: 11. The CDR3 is CASSYQAGGYRGYTF. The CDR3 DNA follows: TGTGCCAGCAGTTATCAGGCAGGGGGATATCGTGGCTACACCTTC.

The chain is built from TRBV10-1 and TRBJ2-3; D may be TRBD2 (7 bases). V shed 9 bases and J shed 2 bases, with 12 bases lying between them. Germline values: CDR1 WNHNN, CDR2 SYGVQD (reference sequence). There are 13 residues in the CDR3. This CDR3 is CASRAGATDTQYF. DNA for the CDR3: TGCGCCAGTCGGGCGGGGGCCACAGATACGCAGTATTTT.

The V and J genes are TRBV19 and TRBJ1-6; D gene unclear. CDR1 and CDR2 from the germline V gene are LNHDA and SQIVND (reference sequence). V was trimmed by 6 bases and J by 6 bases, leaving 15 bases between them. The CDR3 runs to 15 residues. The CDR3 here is CASSPLNLPNSPLHF. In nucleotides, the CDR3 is TGTGCCAGTAGCCCATTGAACCTACCTAATTCACCCCTCCACTTT.

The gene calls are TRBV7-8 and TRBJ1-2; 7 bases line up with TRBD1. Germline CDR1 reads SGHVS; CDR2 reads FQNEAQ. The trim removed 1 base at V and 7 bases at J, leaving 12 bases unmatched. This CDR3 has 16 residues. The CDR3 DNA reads TGTGCCAGCAGCTTAGAGTCTGTAGGGGGCGCGGCTGGCTACACCTTC. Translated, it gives CASSLESVGGAAGYTF.

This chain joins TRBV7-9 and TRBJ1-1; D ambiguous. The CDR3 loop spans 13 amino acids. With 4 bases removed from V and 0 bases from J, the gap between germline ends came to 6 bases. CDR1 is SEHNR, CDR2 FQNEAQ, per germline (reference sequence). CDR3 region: CASSSAVNTEAFF. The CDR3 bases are TGTGCCAGCAGCTCCGCAGTGAACACTGAAGCTTTCTTT. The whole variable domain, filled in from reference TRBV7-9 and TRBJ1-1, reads DTGVSQNPRHKITKRGQNVTFRCDPISEHNRLYWYRQTLGQGPEFLTYFQNEAQLEKSRLLSDRFSAERPKGSFSTLEIQRTEQGDSAMYLCASSSAVNTEAFFGQGTRLTVV.

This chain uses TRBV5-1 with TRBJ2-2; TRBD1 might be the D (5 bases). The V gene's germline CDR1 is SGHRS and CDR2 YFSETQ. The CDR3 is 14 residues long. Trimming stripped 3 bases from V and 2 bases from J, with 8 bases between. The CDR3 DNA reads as TGCGCCAGCAGCTCCAGGGTCAACACCGGGGAGCTGTTTTTT. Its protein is CASSSRVNTGELFF.

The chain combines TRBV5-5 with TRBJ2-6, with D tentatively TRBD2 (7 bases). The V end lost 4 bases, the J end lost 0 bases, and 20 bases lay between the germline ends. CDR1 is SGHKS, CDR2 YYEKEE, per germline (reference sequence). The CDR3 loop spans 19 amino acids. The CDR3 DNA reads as TGTGCCAGCAGCCTGAGGGGGGGTTTCAGAGGCTCTGGGGCCAACGTCCTGACTTTC. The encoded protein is CASSLRGGFRGSGANVLTF.

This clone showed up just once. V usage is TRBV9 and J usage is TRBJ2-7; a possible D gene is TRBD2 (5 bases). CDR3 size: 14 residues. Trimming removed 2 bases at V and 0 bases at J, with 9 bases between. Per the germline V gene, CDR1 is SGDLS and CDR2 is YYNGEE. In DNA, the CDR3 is TGTGCCAGCAGCGTCTTGGGGAGCTCCTACGAGCAGTACTTC. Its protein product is CASSVLGSSYEQYF. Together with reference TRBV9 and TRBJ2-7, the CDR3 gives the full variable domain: DSGVTQTPKHLITATGQRVTLRCSPRSGDLSVYWYQQSLDQGLQFLIQYYNGEERAKGNILERFSAQQFPDLHSELNLSSLELGDSALYFCASSVLGSSYEQYFGPGTRLTVT.

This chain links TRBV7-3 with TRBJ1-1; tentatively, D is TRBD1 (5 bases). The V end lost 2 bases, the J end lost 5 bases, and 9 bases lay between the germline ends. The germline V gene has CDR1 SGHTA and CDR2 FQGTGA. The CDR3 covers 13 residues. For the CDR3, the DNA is TGTGCCAGCAGCTTACAGGGTTGGACTGAAGCTTTCTTT. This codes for CASSLQGWTEAFF.

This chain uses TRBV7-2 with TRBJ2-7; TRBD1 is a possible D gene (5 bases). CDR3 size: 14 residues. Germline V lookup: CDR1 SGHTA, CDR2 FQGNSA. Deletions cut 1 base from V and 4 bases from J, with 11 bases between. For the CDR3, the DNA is TGTGCCAGCAGCTTAGGCCGACAGACGTACGAGCAGTACTTC. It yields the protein CASSLGRQTYEQYF.